These 4 T cell receptor beta chains were all obtained from the same sample, sequenced in a study of shared T cell receptors in the human thymus. TCRdb's table, derived via immunoSEQ multiplex PCR, lists solely in-frame clones and lacks some. The table records approximately 400,000 clones, approximately 95% of them present only once. The specimen sequenced was thymocytes. The receptors derive from a human donor.

The chain recombines TRBV5-1 with TRBJ2-3; D gene ambiguous. The CDR3 is made up of 12 amino acids. The V end was cut by 0 bases, the J end by 4 bases, with 3 bases between. Germline CDR1 SGHRS, CDR2 YFSETQ. CDR3 amino acids: CASSLVADTQYF. DNA for the CDR3: TGCGCCAGCAGCTTGGTTGCAGATACGCAGTATTTT.

This clone was recorded once. V gene TRBV2 combines with J gene TRBJ2-1; 12 bases are a match to TRBD2. From germline, CDR1 is SNHLY and CDR2 FYNNEI. V trimming: 2 bases; J trimming: 6 bases; junction bases outside the gene matches: 11. This CDR3 is built from 18 residues. CDR3 in amino acids: CASSETLASGRVSNEQFF. The DNA for the CDR3 is TGTGCCAGCAGTGAAACGCTGGCTAGCGGGAGGGTCAGCAATGAGCAGTTCTTC.

The V and J genes are TRBV7-6 and TRBJ2-1; 8 bases are shared with TRBD1. The CDR3 contains 16 residues. Germline V CDR1 and CDR2: SGHVS, FNYEAQ. J was trimmed by 6 bases and V by 5 bases; bases with no gene match: 12. CDR3 nucleotide sequence: TGTGCCAGCAGCCATGGGCCAGGGGGCTTGGGCAATGAGCAGTTCTTC. This sequence encodes CASSHGPGGLGNEQFF.

The chain combines TRBV4-1 with TRBJ2-1; 12 bases are a match to TRBD2. This CDR3 is built from 19 residues. Germline loops: CDR1 MGHRA, CDR2 YSYEKL. V trimming: 5 bases; J trimming: 2 bases; junction bases outside the gene matches: 13. The CDR3 spells CASSTLAGGPASAYNEQFF. The CDR3 bases are TGCGCCAGCAGCACCCTAGCGGGAGGGCCGGCGAGCGCCTACAATGAGCAGTTCTTC.